This TCR beta chain was sequenced during a study of cytomegalovirus exposure and HLA in healthy donors. Study-wide points: The authors reported that TCR beta sequences could predict HLA-A and HLA-B alleles. These predictions were accurate for most subjects in the first cohort. Later examination showed HLA-associated TCR beta chains had greater clonal expansion than equally common others.

V was cut by 6 bases and J by 8 bases, with 24 bases left in between. Germline V gene lookup returns CDR1 SGHRS and CDR2 YFSETQ. The CDR3 loop spans 16 amino acids. The table lists this clone with a few counts. The antigen remains undetermined. The PCR ran on 60 Vbeta and 13 Jbeta primers. Some clones are missing from TCRdb's copy, which holds only in-frame ones; the method was immunoSEQ multiplex PCR. The sample records over 150,000 clones, around 80% being singletons. The rearrangement joins TRBV5-1 to TRBJ2-1; the D gene is possibly TRBD1 (6 bases). The TCR originated in a man aged 35 to 55 in good health and CMV-seronegative. Sequenced input: PBMCs. The CDR3 coding sequence is TGCGCCAGCACCTCGTTAGCCGGGACAAAAATACATGAGCAGTTCTTC. Translated: CASTSLAGTKIHEQFF.